The 15 T cell receptor beta chains below were found in one sample sequenced in a study of blood T cell repertoires in COVID-19. TCRdb keeps only in-frame clones here, not all; method: immunoSEQ multiplex PCR. The sample yields roughly 66,000 clones, 84% seen once. Specimen: peripheral blood. Receptor source: a woman in her sixties or seventies with acute or convalescent COVID-19.

This clone was recorded once. This chain uses TRBV29-1 with TRBJ2-2; possible D gene TRBD1, 5 bases. The V end was cut by 6 bases, the J end by 4 bases, with 12 bases between. There are 13 residues in the CDR3. Germline V gives CDR1 SQVTM, CDR2 ANQGSEA. The CDR3 loop is CSVGVGITGELFF. For the CDR3, the DNA is TGCAGCGTAGGGGTCGGAATCACCGGGGAGCTGTTTTTT.

The CDR3 DNA reads as TGTGCCAGCAGTCTACGGACAGGGGGGGCCAACGTCCTGACTTTC. This encodes CASSLRTGGANVLTF. The V gene is TRBV28, the J gene TRBJ2-6; 8 nucleotides agree with TRBD1. Germline CDR1 reads MDHEN; CDR2 reads SYDVKM. The CDR3 is made up of 15 amino acids. Trimming removed 5 bases from V and 4 bases from J; junction bases left unmatched: 4.

The J gene is TRBJ2-1, the V gene TRBV18; tentative D call: TRBD1 (6 bases). CDR3 length: 16 amino acids. Deletions cut 0 bases from V and 2 bases from J, with 11 bases between. Germline V gene sequence: CDR1 KGHSH, CDR2 LQKENI. The CDR3 is CASSPPSGATYNEQFF. CDR3 nucleotide sequence: TGTGCCAGCTCACCACCGTCAGGGGCTACCTACAATGAGCAGTTCTTC.

This chain connects TRBV9 to TRBJ1-2; D is undetermined. Trimming removed 4 bases from V and 0 bases from J, with 4 bases in between. In germline, CDR1 is SGDLS, CDR2 YYNGEE. This CDR3 is 12 amino acids long. Here the CDR3 DNA reads TGTGCCAGCAGCACAGCTAACTATGGCTACACCTTC. Its translation: CASSTANYGYTF.

CDR3 residues: CASSQDRRGIVAGANVLTF. The DNA of the CDR3 is TGCGCCAGCAGCCAAGACAGAAGGGGAATTGTGGCTGGGGCCAACGTCCTGACTTTC. V usage is TRBV4-1 and J usage is TRBJ2-6; perhaps TRBD1 as D (5 bases). V was cut by 0 bases and J by 2 bases, with 17 bases left in between. The CDR3 is 19 amino acids. Germline V gene data show CDR1 as MGHRA and CDR2 as YSYEKL.

The chain is built from TRBV5-1 and TRBJ1-4; a weak D match, TRBD1 (5 bases). The CDR3 runs to 15 residues. Trimming took 4 bases from V and 8 from J, leaving 18 bases between them. The V gene's germline CDR1 is SGHRS and CDR2 YFSETQ. CDR3 in amino acids: CASSPTGFYEEKLFF. CDR3 coding DNA: TGCGCCAGCAGCCCTACAGGTTTCTATGAAGAAAAACTGTTTTTT.

The rearrangement joins TRBV3-1 (or the pseudogene TRBV3-2) to TRBJ2-1, with TRBD1 matching 10 bases. CDR1 is LGHDT and CDR2 is YNNKEL in the germline V gene (reference sequence). This CDR3 is 19 amino acids long. J lost 8 bases, V lost 1 base, and 17 bases had no gene match. CDR3 region: CASSQVGSRGTGAMDEQFF. CDR3 bases: TGTGCCAGCAGCCAAGTGGGTAGTCGCGGGACAGGGGCTATGGATGAGCAGTTCTTC.

The J gene is TRBJ2-3, the V gene TRBV9; TRBD1 agrees at 10 bases. The germline V gene encodes CDR1 SGDLS and CDR2 YYNGEE. The CDR3 is 18 amino acids. V lost 4 bases, J lost 0 bases, and 11 bases stayed unmatched. CDR3 bases: TGTGCCAGCAGCTTACGTAGGGGGACAGGGGCTAGCACAGATACGCAGTATTTT. The encoded protein is CASSLRRGTGASTDTQYF.

This sequence joins TRBV12-3 or TRBV12-4 and TRBJ1-1; no definite D call. The CDR3 loop spans 12 amino acids. V was cut by 5 bases and J by 0 bases, with 4 bases left in between. DNA of the CDR3: TGTGCCAGCAGTGAGATGAACACTGAAGCTTTCTTT. This codes for CASSEMNTEAFF.

The genes are TRBV18 and TRBJ1-6; 8 nucleotides agree with TRBD1. V shed 3 bases, J shed 0 bases, and the junction held 13 bases outside the gene matches. The CDR3 is made up of 20 amino acids. Germline values: CDR1 KGHSH, CDR2 LQKENI. CDR3 in amino acids: CASSPLALTGDGSYNSPLHF. CDR3 nucleotide sequence: TGTGCCAGCTCACCTCTCGCTCTGACAGGGGATGGCTCCTATAATTCACCCCTCCACTTT. Combining the CDR3 with reference TRBV18 and TRBJ1-6 gives the whole variable domain NAGVMQNPRHLVRRRGQEARLRCSPMKGHSHVYWYRQLPEEGLKFMVYLQKENIIDESGMPKERFSAEFPKEGPSILRIQQVVRGDSAAYFCASSPLALTGDGSYNSPLHFGNGTRLTVT.

The rearrangement links TRBV10-2 to TRBJ2-2; no reliable D call. V lost 2 bases and J lost 3, with 4 bases in between. The CDR3 has 13 amino acids. Germline-derived CDR1 and CDR2 are WSHSY and SAAADI. The CDR3 is CASSEGHTGELFF. CDR3 coding DNA: TGCGCCAGCAGTGAGGGGCACACCGGGGAGCTGTTTTTT.

The chain joins TRBV6-5 to TRBJ1-2; D gene ambiguous. V lost 7 bases, J lost 8 bases, and 14 bases lay in between. CDR1 and CDR2 from the germline V gene are MNHEY and SVGAGI. This CDR3 is built from 12 residues. This CDR3 reads CASTEGGRGYTF. The CDR3 DNA sequence: TGTGCCAGCACCGAGGGAGGGCGGGGCTACACCTTC.

This chain joins TRBV6-6 and TRBJ1-5; D may be TRBD1 (5 bases). Germline V lookup: CDR1 MNHNY, CDR2 SVGAGI (reference sequence). The CDR3 contains 16 residues. V dropped 5 bases and J dropped 3 bases, with 17 bases sitting between them. CDR3 DNA: TGTGCCAGCAGTCCGGACAAGGGAAGGTCCAATCAGCCCCAGCATTTT. Translation: CASSPDKGRSNQPQHF.

This clone was counted between two and nine times. The chain couples TRBV18 to TRBJ2-3, with 10 bases lining up with TRBD2. Trimming took 6 bases from V and 2 from J; bases not matched to a gene: 8. Germline lookup yields CDR1 KGHSH and CDR2 LQKENI. CDR3 size: 16 residues. This chain's CDR3 is CASSPPSGGLTDTQYF. The CDR3 DNA follows: TGTGCCAGCTCTCCTCCTAGCGGGGGCCTCACAGATACGCAGTATTTT.

The rearrangement uses TRBV19 and TRBJ1-1, with D hard to call. The CDR3 runs 16 residues. Trimming took off 0 bases at V and 6 bases at J, with 17 bases between the two ends. Germline lookup yields CDR1 LNHDA and CDR2 SQIVND (reference sequence). CDR3 protein: CASSIDRHDGVSEAFF. The CDR3 DNA follows: TGTGCCAGTAGTATAGATCGTCACGATGGAGTGTCTGAAGCTTTCTTT. Filled out from reference TRBV19 and TRBJ1-1, the complete variable domain reads DGGITQSPKYLFRKEGQNVTLSCEQNLNHDAMYWYRQDPGQGLRLIYYSQIVNDFQKGDIAEGYSVSREKKESFPLTVTSAQKNPTAFYLCASSIDRHDGVSEAFFGQGTRLTVV.